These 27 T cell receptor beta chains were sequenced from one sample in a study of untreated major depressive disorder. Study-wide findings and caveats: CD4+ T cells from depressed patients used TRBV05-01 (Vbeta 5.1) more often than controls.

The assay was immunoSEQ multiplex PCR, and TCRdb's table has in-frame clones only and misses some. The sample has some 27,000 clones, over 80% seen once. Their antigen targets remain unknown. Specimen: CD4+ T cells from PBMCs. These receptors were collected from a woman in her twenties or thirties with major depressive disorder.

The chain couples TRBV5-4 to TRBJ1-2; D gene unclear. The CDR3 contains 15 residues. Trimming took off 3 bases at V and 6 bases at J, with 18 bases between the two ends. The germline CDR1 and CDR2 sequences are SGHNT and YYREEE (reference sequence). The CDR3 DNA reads TGTGCCAGCAGCTCCATCCCCGGACTCGCCAATGGCTACACCTTC. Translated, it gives CASSSIPGLANGYTF.

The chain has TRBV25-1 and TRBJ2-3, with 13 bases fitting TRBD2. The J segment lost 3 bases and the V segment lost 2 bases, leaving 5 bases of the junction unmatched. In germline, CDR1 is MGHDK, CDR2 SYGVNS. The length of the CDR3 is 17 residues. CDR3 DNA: TGTGCCAGCAGTGAAATCTCGACTAGCGGGAGGACAGATACGCAGTATTTT. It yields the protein CASSEISTSGRTDTQYF. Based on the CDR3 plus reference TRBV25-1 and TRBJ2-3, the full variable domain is EADIYQTPRYLVIGTGKKITLECSQTMGHDKMYWYQQDPGMELHLIHYSYGVNSTEKGDLSSESTVSRIRTEHFPLTLESARPSHTSQYLCASSEISTSGRTDTQYFGPGTRLTVL.

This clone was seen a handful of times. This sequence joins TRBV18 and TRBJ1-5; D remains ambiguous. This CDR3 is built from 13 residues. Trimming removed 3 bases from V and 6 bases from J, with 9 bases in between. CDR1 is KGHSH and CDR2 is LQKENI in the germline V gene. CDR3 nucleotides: TGTGCCAGCTCACCGTTGGACGGTCAGCCCCAGCATTTT. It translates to CASSPLDGQPQHF.

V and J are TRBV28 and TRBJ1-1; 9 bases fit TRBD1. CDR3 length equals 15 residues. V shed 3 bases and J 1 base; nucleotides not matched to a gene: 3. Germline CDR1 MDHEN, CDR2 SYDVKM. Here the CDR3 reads CASSFPGQGNTEAFF. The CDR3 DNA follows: TGTGCCAGCAGTTTTCCGGGACAGGGGAACACTGAAGCTTTCTTT.

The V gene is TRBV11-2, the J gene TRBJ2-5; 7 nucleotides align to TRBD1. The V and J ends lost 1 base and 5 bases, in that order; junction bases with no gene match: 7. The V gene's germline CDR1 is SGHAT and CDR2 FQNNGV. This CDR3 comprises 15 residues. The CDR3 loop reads CASSLAPHRGETQYF. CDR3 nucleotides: TGTGCCAGCAGCTTAGCCCCTCACAGGGGTGAGACCCAGTACTTC.

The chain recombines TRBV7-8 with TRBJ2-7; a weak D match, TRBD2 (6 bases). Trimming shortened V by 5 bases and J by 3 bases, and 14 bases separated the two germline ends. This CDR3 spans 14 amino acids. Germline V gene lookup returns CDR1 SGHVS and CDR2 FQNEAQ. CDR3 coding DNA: TGTGCCAGCAGCCCTGGGGGACTGCGCTACGAGCAGTACTTC. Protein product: CASSPGGLRYEQYF. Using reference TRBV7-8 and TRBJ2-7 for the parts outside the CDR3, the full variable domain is GAGVSQSPRYKVAKRGQDVALRCDPISGHVSLFWYQQALGQGPEFLTYFQNEAQLDKSGLPSDRFFAERPEGSVSTLKIQRTQQEDSAVYLCASSPGGLRYEQYFGPGTRLTVT.

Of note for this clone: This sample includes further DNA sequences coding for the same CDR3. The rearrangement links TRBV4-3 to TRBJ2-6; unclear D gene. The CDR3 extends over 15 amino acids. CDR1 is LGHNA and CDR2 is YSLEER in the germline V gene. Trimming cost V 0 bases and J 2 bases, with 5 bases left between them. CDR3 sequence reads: CASSQDRTGANVLTF. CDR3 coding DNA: TGCGCCAGCAGCCAAGACAGAACTGGGGCCAACGTCCTGACTTTC.

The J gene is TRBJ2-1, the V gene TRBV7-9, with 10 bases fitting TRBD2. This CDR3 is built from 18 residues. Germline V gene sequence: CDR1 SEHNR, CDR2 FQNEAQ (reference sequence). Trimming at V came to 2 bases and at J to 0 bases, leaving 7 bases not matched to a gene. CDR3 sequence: CASSLWLAGAGSYNEQFF. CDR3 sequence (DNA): TGTGCCAGCAGCTTATGGCTAGCGGGGGCGGGCTCCTACAATGAGCAGTTCTTC. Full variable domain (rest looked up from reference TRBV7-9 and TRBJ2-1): DTGVSQNPRHKITKRGQNVTFRCDPISEHNRLYWYRQTLGQGPEFLTYFQNEAQLEKSRLLSDRFSAERPKGSFSTLEIQRTEQGDSAMYLCASSLWLAGAGSYNEQFFGPGTRLTVL.

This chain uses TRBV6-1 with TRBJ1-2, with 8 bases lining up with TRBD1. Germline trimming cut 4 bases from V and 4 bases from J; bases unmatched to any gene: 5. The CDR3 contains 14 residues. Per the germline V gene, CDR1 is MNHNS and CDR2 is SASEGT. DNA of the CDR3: TGTGCCAGCAGTGTGACAGGGGCCTCCTATGGCTACACCTTC. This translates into CASSVTGASYGYTF.

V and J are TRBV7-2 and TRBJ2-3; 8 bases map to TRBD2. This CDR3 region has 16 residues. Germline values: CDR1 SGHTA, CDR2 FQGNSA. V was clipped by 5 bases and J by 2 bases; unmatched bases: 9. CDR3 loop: CASSPGGGRITDTQYF. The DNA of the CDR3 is TGTGCCAGCAGCCCCGGGGGGGGGCGTATCACAGATACGCAGTATTTT.

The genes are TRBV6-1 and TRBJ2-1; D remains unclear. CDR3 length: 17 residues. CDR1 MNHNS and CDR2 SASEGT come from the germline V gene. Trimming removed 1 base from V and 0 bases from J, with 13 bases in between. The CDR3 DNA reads TGTGCCAGCAGTGAAGGAAGTCTTCTACGCTCCTACAATGAGCAGTTCTTC. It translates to CASSEGSLLRSYNEQFF.

The CDR3, as DNA: TGCGCCAGCAGCCCTAGGAGGGCGTGGGACAGGGGGCGTAGGGATGGCTACACCTTC. Amino acid sequence: CASSPRRAWDRGRRDGYTF. The chain combines TRBV4-1 with TRBJ1-2; the match to TRBD1 covers 12 bases. The CDR3 has 19 residues. The V and J ends lost 4 bases and 6 bases, in that order; junction bases with no gene match: 18. Germline CDR1 is MGHRA and CDR2 is YSYEKL.

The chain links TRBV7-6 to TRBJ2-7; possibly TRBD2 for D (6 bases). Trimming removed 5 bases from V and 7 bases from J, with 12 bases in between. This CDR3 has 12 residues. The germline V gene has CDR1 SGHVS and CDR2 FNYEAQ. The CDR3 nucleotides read TGTGCCAGCAGCCCCATCGGGAGAGAGCAGTACTTC. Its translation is CASSPIGREQYF. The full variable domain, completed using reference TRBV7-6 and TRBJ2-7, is GAGVSQSPRYKVTKRGQDVALRCDPISGHVSLYWYRQALGQGPEFLTYFNYEAQQDKSGLPNDRFSAERPEGSISTLTIQRTEQRDSAMYRCASSPIGREQYFGPGTRLTVT.

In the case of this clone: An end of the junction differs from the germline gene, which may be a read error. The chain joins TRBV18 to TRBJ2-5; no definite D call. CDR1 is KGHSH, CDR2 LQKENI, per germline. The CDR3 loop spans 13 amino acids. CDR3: CASSPPMGETQYF. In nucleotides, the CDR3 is TGTGCCAGCTCTCCACCGATGGGAGAGACCCAGTACTTC.

The CDR3 sequence is CASSLSASRGRGYTF. CDR3 coding DNA: TGCGCCAGCAGCTTGAGCGCCAGCCGAGGGAGAGGCTACACCTTC. This chain connects TRBV5-1 to TRBJ1-2, with D uncertain. The V gene lost 1 base and the J gene lost 8 bases, with 18 bases spanning the gap. This CDR3 region has 15 residues. Germline lookup yields CDR1 SGHRS and CDR2 YFSETQ.

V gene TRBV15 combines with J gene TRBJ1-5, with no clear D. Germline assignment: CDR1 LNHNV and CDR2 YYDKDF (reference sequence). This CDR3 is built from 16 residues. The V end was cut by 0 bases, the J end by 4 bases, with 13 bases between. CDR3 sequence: CATSREPQAGNQPQHF. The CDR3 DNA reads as TGTGCCACCAGCAGAGAGCCCCAGGCCGGGAATCAGCCCCAGCATTTT. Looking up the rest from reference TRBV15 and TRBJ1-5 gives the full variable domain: DAMVIQNPRYQVTQFGKPVTLSCSQTLNHNVMYWYQQKSSQAPKLLFHYYDKDFNNEADTPDNFQSRRPNTSFCFLDIRSPGLGDTAMYLCATSREPQAGNQPQHFGDGTRLSIL.

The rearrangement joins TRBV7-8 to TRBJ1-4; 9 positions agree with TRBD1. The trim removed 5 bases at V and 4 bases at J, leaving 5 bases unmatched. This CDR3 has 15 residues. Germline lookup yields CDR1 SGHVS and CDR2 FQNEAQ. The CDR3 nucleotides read TGTGCCAGCAGCCTAGGGACAGGGTATAATGAAAAACTGTTTTTT. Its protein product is CASSLGTGYNEKLFF.

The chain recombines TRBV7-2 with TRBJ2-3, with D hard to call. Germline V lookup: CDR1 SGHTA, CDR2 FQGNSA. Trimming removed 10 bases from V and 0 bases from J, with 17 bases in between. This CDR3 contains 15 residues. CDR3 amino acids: CATTKTQLSTDTQYF. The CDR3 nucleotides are TGTGCCACCACGAAAACTCAGCTGAGCACAGATACGCAGTATTTT. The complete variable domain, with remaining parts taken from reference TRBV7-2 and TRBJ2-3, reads GAGVSQSPSNKVTEKGKDVELRCDPISGHTALYWYRQSLGQGLEFLIYFQGNSAPDKSGLPSDRFSAERTGGSVSTLTIQRTQQEDSAVYLCATTKTQLSTDTQYFGPGTRLTVL.

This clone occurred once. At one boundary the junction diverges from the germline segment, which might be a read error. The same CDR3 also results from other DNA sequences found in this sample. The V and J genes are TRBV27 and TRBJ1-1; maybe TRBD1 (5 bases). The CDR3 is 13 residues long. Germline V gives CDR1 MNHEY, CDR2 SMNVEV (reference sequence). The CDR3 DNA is TGTGCCAGCAGTTTCCGGGGGAACACTGAAGCTTTTTTT. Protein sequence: CASSFRGNTEAFF.

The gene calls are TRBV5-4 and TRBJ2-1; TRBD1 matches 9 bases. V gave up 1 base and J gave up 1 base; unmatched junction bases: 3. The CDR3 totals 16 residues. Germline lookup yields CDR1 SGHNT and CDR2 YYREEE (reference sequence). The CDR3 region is CASSLKTGGSYNEQFF. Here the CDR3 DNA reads TGTGCCAGCAGCTTGAAGACAGGGGGATCCTACAATGAGCAGTTCTTC.

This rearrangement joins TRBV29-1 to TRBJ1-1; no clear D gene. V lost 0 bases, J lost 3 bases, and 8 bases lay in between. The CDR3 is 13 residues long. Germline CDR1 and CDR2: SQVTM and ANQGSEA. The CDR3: CSVEDGSYTEAFF. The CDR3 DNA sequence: TGCAGCGTTGAAGATGGAAGCTACACTGAAGCTTTCTTT. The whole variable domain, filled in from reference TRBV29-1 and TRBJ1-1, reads SAVISQKPSRDICQRGTSLTIQCQVDSQVTMMFWYRQQPGQSLTLIATANQGSEATYESGFVIDKFPISRPNLTFSTLTVSNMSPEDSSIYLCSVEDGSYTEAFFGQGTRLTVV.

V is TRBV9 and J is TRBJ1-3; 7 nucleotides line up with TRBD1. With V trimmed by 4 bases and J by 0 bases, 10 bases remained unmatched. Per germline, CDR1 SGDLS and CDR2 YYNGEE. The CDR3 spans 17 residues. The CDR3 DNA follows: TGTGCCAGCAGCAAACGACAGGGTGGAATCTCTGGAAACACCATATATTTT. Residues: CASSKRQGGISGNTIYF.

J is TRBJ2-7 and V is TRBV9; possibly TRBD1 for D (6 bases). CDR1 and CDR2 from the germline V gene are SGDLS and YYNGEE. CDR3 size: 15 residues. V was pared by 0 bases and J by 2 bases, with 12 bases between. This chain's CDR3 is CASSVGGGIPYEQYF. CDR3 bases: TGTGCCAGCAGCGTAGGAGGGGGAATACCCTACGAGCAGTACTTC.

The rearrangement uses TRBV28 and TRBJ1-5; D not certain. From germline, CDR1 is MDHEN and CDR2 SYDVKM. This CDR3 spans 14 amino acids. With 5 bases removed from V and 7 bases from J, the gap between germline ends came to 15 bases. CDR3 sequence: CASSPLLFRQPQHF. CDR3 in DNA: TGTGCCAGCAGTCCCCTCCTATTCAGGCAGCCCCAGCATTTT.

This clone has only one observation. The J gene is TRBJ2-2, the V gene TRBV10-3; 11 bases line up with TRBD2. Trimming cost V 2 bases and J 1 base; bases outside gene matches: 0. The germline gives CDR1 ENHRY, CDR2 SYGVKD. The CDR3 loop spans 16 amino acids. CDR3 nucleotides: TGTGCCATCAGTGAGGGGACTAGCGGGAACACCGGGGAGCTGTTTTTT. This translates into CAISEGTSGNTGELFF.

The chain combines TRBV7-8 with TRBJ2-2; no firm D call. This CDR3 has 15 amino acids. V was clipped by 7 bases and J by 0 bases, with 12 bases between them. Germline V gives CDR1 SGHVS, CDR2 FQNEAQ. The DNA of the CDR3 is TGTGCCAGCACCACCCAATTCGCGAACACCGGGGAGCTGTTTTTT. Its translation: CASTTQFANTGELFF.

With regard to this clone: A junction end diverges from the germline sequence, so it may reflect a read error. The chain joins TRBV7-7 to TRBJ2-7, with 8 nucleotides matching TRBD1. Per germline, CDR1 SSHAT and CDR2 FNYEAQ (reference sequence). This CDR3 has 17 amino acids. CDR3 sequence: CASSFPPTGARIYEQYF. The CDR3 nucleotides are TGTGCTAGCAGCTTCCCCCCGACAGGGGCACGGATCTACGAGCAGTACTTC.